This entry concerns a single T cell receptor (beta chain). The data are from a study of blood T cell repertoires in COVID-19. Study as a whole: Material from acute and convalescent COVID-19 was sourced from the United States, Italy and Spain. Nucleic acid was either cDNA or gDNA, and it came from T cells, B-cell-depleted T cells, or PBMCs.

Per the study methods: Scientists estimated how many nucleated cells there were by amplifying reference gene primers. The assay was immunoSEQ multiplex PCR, and TCRdb's table has in-frame clones only and misses some. V and J calls and clone size are those listed in that table; D and trimming were worked out from the DNA. The sample includes around 220,000 clones, about 88% of them seen just once. Seattle patient enrollment occurred during active infection, with longitudinal follow-up thereafter. Sequencing was performed on peripheral blood. The TCR originated in a woman between 50 and 59 years old with COVID-19, enrolled during active disease.

CDR3 region: CASSFDGGAGDTQYF. DNA for the CDR3: TGTGCCAGCAGCTTCGACGGGGGGGCAGGGGATACGCAGTATTTT. The genes are TRBV7-2 and TRBJ2-3; TRBD2 aligns across 8 bases. The CDR3 length is 15 residues. Germline trimming cut 3 bases from V and 6 bases from J; bases unmatched to any gene: 8. Germline V gene sequence: CDR1 SGHTA, CDR2 FQGNSA.